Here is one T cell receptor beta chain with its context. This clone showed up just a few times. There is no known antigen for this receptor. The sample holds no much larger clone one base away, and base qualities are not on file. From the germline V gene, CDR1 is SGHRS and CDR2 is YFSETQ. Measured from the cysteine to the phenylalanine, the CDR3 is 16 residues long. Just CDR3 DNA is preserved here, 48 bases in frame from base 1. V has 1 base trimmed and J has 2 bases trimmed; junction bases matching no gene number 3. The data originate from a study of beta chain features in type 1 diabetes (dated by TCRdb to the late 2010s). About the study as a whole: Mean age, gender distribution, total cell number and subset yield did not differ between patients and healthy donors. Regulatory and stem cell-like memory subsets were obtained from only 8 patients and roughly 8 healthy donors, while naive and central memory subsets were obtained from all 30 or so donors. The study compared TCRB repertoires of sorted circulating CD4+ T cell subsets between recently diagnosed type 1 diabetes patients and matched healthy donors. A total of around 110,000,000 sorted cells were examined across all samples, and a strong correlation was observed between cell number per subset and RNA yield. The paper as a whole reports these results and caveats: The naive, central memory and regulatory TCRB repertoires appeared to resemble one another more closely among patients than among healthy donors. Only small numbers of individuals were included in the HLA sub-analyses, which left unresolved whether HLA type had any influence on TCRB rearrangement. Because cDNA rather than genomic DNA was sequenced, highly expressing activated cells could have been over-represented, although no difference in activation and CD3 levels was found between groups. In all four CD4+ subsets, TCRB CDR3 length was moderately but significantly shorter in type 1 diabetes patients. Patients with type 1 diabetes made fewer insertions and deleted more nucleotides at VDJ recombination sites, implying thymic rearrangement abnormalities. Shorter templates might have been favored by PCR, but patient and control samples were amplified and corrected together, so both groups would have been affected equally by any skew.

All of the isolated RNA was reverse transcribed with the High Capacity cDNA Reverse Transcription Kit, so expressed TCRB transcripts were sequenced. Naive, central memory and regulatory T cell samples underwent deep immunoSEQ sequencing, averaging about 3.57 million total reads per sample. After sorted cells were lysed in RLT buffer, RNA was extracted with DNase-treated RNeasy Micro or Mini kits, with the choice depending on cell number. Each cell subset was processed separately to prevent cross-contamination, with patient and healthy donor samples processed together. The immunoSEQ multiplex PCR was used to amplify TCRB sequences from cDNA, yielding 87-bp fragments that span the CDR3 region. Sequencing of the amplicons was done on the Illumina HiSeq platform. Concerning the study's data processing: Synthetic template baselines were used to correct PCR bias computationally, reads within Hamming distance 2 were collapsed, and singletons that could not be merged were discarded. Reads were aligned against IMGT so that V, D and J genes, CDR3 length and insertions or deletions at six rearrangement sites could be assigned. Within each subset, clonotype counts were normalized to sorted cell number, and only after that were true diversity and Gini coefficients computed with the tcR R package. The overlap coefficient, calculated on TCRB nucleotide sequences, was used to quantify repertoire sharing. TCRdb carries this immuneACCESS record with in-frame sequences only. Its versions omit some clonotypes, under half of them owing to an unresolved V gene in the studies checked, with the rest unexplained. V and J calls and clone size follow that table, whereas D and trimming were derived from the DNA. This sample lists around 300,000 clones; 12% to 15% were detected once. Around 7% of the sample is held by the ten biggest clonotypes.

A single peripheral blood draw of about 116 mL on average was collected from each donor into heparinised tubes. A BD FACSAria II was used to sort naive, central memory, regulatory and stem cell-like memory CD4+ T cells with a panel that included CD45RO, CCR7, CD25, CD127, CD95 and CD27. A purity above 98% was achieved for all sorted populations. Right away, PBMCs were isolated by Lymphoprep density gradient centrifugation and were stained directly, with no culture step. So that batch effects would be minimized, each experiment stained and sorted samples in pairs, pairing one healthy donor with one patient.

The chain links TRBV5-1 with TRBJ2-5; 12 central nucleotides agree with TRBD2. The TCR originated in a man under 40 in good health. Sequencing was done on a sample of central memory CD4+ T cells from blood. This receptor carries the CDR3 CASSLSSGRGQETQYF. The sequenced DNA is TGCGCCAGCAGCTTGTCTAGCGGGAGGGGGCAAGAGACCCAGTACTTC.